The next 18 T cell receptor beta chains were all read from a single sample in a study of shared clonotypes between healthy human individuals. Sequencing used immunoSEQ multiplex PCR; TCRdb keeps in-frame clones, though not all of them. The data contain about 1.5 million clones, roughly 96% of them seen just once; the ten biggest clones take up approximately 1.2%. Sequenced: naive CD4+ T cells sorted from blood. The sample's subset: CD45RA+ positively selected. The receptors stem from a man aged 30 to 45 in good health.

The chain has TRBV18 and TRBJ1-1; TRBD1 might be the D (6 bases). Germline V gene lookup returns CDR1 KGHSH and CDR2 LQKENI. CDR3 length: 14 residues. Trimming pared 3 bases from V and 1 base from J, leaving 9 bases between. The CDR3 region has the DNA TGTGCCAGCTCACCTTGGGGACAGAACACTGAAGCTTTCTTT. It specifies CASSPWGQNTEAFF. Complete variable domain (other parts from reference TRBV18 and TRBJ1-1): NAGVMQNPRHLVRRRGQEARLRCSPMKGHSHVYWYRQLPEEGLKFMVYLQKENIIDESGMPKERFSAEFPKEGPSILRIQQVVRGDSAAYFCASSPWGQNTEAFFGQGTRLTVV.

This chain joins TRBV4-3 and TRBJ2-7, with D possibly being TRBD2 (5 bases). The germline V gene encodes CDR1 LGHNA and CDR2 YSLEER. V was shortened by 1 base and J by 0 bases, with 10 bases between the two germline ends. CDR3 size: 15 residues. The CDR3 sequence is CASSQGPTSSYEQYF. The CDR3 DNA reads as TGCGCCAGCAGCCAAGGCCCCACTAGCTCCTACGAGCAGTACTTC.

Note on this clone: At one end the junction does not follow the germline gene, possibly because of a read error. The V gene is TRBV19, the J gene TRBJ1-1; D gene unclear. The CDR3 sequence is 12 residues long. Per germline, CDR1 LNHDA and CDR2 SQIVND (reference sequence). The CDR3 bases are TGTGCCAGTGACTCTTGGGGAACTGAAGCTTTTTTT. This sequence encodes CASDSWGTEAFF.

The chain combines TRBV27 with TRBJ2-2; D tentatively fits TRBD1 or TRBD2 (5 bases each). Looked up from germline, CDR1 is MNHEY and CDR2 is SMNVEV (reference sequence). The CDR3 has 15 residues. V was pared by 5 bases and J by 8 bases, with 18 bases between. The CDR3 here is CASSIRDPLRGELFF. For the CDR3, the DNA is TGTGCCAGCAGTATCCGGGACCCCCTACGTGGGGAGCTGTTTTTT.

CDR3 sequence (DNA): TGCGCCAGCAGCTCACTTGCAGGGACAGGGCTCTACAATGAGCAGTTCTTC. This gives the protein CASSSLAGTGLYNEQFF. The chain joins TRBV5-1 to TRBJ2-1; 9 bases align to TRBD1. Germline values: CDR1 SGHRS, CDR2 YFSETQ. The CDR3 runs 17 residues. The junction had 10 bases not matched to a gene; V was cut back by 3 bases and J by 3 bases. The full variable domain, rest sourced from reference TRBV5-1 and TRBJ2-1, is KAGVTQTPRYLIKTRGQQVTLSCSPISGHRSVSWYQQTPGQGLQFLFEYFSETQRNKGNFPGRFSGRQFSNSRSEMNVSTLELGDSALYLCASSSLAGTGLYNEQFFGPGTRLTVL.

The V gene is TRBV5-4, the J gene TRBJ2-3; 11 bases agree with TRBD2. Germline assignment: CDR1 SGHNT and CDR2 YYREEE (reference sequence). The trim removed 3 bases at V and 2 bases at J, leaving 11 bases unmatched. There are 18 residues in the CDR3. The CDR3 DNA is TGTGCCAGCAGCTCCGGCGCCGGGACTAGCGGACCCACAGATACGCAGTATTTT. This encodes CASSSGAGTSGPTDTQYF.

The chain carries TRBV27 and TRBJ2-1, with TRBD2 matching 12 bases. V was pared by 2 bases and J by 6 bases, with 2 bases of the junction left unmatched. Germline V gives CDR1 MNHEY, CDR2 SMNVEV (reference sequence). The CDR3 is 15 residues long. The chain's CDR3 is CASSLGLAGPNEQFF. CDR3 DNA: TGTGCCAGCAGTTTAGGACTAGCGGGACCCAATGAGCAGTTCTTC.

The rearrangement links TRBV5-4 to TRBJ2-3; 8 bases line up with TRBD2. Germline V CDR1 and CDR2: SGHNT, YYREEE (reference sequence). J lost 6 bases, V lost 5 bases, and 20 bases had no gene match. The CDR3 is 18 amino acids. The chain's CDR3 is CASSSKPSGYDPRDTQYF. CDR3 DNA: TGTGCCAGCAGTTCTAAGCCTAGCGGGTACGATCCACGGGATACGCAGTATTTT.

This clone was picked up one time. This sequence joins TRBV6-5 and TRBJ1-3; possible D gene TRBD1, 5 bases. Trimming left V 2 bases short and J 3 bases short, with 11 bases between. Germline V lookup: CDR1 MNHEY, CDR2 SVGAGI. This CDR3 is 15 amino acids long. CDR3 coding DNA: TGTGCCAGCAGTTACGGGGGAATTATTGGAAACACCATATATTTT. Its protein is CASSYGGIIGNTIYF.

The chain links TRBV19 to TRBJ1-2; 10 positions match TRBD1. Trimming removed 5 bases from V and 4 bases from J; junction bases left unmatched: 10. In germline, CDR1 is LNHDA, CDR2 SQIVND (reference sequence). The CDR3 has 16 residues. CDR3 DNA: TGTGCCAGTAGTCTAAAATCGGGACAGGGGATCTATGGCTACACCTTC. Amino acid sequence: CASSLKSGQGIYGYTF.

The chain joins TRBV2 to TRBJ2-3, with TRBD2 matching over 9 bases. The CDR3 length is 15 residues. Germline V gene data show CDR1 as SNHLY and CDR2 as FYNNEI. The V gene end was trimmed by 6 bases and the J gene end by 5 bases; junction bases not matched to a gene: 9. CDR3 residues: CASRAGTSLGDTQYF. CDR3 DNA sequence: TGTGCCAGCAGAGCCGGGACTAGCCTCGGAGATACGCAGTATTTT.

This chain joins TRBV6-5 and TRBJ2-1; 11 nucleotides align to TRBD2. This CDR3 is built from 14 residues. J was trimmed by 7 bases and V by 9 bases; bases with no gene match: 8. The germline V gene encodes CDR1 MNHEY and CDR2 SVGAGI. The CDR3 nucleotides read TGTGCCAGTAGCGGGAGGGCCTTCGCGAATGAGCAGTTCTTC. Protein: CASSGRAFANEQFF.

The V call is TRBV28, the J call TRBJ2-6, with D uncertain. The CDR3 has 13 amino acids. CDR1 and CDR2 from the germline V gene are MDHEN and SYDVKM. V was trimmed by 9 bases and J by 0 bases, leaving 6 bases between them. The CDR3 DNA sequence: TGTGCCAGTTTGGACTCTGGGGCCAACGTCCTGACTTTC. Its translation: CASLDSGANVLTF.

The V gene is TRBV7-9, the J gene TRBJ2-7; 14 nucleotides line up with TRBD2. This CDR3 spans 17 amino acids. Unmatched junction bases numbered 12, after V lost 5 bases and J lost 6 bases. From germline, CDR1 is SEHNR and CDR2 FQNEAQ (reference sequence). CDR3 sequence (DNA): TGTGCCAGCAGCCCTCCGACTAGCGGGAGGGCCGAGGGCGAGCAGTACTTC. It specifies CASSPPTSGRAEGEQYF.

The CDR3 nucleotides read TGTGCCAGCAGTACAAATGGAGGAGCACACTACGAGCAGTACTTC. Its translation is CASSTNGGAHYEQYF. The chain links TRBV27 to TRBJ2-7; a weak D match, TRBD2 (5 bases). CDR3 length equals 15 residues. Germline-derived CDR1 and CDR2 are MNHEY and SMNVEV (reference sequence). Between the trimmed V and J ends, which lost 5 bases and 3 bases, there was a span of 17 bases.

The gene calls are TRBV5-1 and TRBJ1-1; TRBD1 matches 12 bases. This CDR3 is built from 16 residues. The V gene end was trimmed by 3 bases and the J gene end by 3 bases; junction bases not matched to a gene: 6. Germline values: CDR1 SGHRS, CDR2 YFSETQ. The CDR3 reads CASSSPGTGGDTEAFF. CDR3 coding DNA: TGCGCCAGCAGCTCTCCCGGGACAGGGGGCGACACTGAAGCTTTCTTT.

This sequence joins TRBV28 and TRBJ1-2; 8 nucleotides match TRBD1. The V and J ends lost 5 bases and 4 bases, in that order; junction bases with no gene match: 12. Germline V lookup: CDR1 MDHEN, CDR2 SYDVKM. CDR3 length: 16 amino acids. The CDR3 sequence is CASSTTPGQGSYGYTF. The CDR3 coding sequence is TGTGCCAGCAGTACGACTCCTGGACAGGGATCCTATGGCTACACCTTC.

The chain links TRBV18 to TRBJ1-5; no reliable D call. The CDR3 covers 15 residues. Trimming left V 2 bases short and J 2 bases short, with 10 bases between. Germline CDR1 KGHSH, CDR2 LQKENI. The DNA for the CDR3 is TGTGCCAGCTCACCAAGCGTTGTCGGCAATCAGCCCCAGCATTTT. Protein: CASSPSVVGNQPQHF.